This T cell receptor beta chain was documented in a study of regulatory T cells in long-lasting Graves disease (dated by TCRdb to the early 2020s). With regard to the full study: In the newly diagnosed Graves' disease group, patients had been taking antithyroid drugs for less than 3 months. Peripheral blood TCR sequencing and RNA sequencing compared persistent Graves' disease patients with newly diagnosed Graves' disease patients. The study took place in China and was registered as a clinical trial. A total of roughly 35 samples underwent TCR sequencing: about 13 from persistent and approximately 20 from newly diagnosed Graves' disease patients. Results and caveats for the whole study, not just this receptor: Because the primary lesion, thyroid tissue, could not be accessed, the study looked at peripheral blood alone. Persistent Graves' disease patients showed lower TCR Shannon entropy and fewer highly expanded clones than newly diagnosed patients, suggesting clonal expansion. Preferential use of TRBV28, TRBJ1-2 and TRBJ2-5 was observed in persistent disease, whereas TRBV20-1 and TRBJ2-1 were favored in newly diagnosed disease. The authors acknowledged the small sample size as a limitation that may reduce accuracy. Persistent patients shared more public clonotypes among themselves (2,741) than newly diagnosed patients did (about 970). Sequencing and analysis were restricted to the TCR beta chain.

Libraries were built with multiplex PCR. Sequencing was performed on an Illumina HiSeq 4000. TCR beta libraries were built with iRepertoire HTBI primers and Arm-PCR amplification of CDR3 regions. PCR products were gel purified before sequencing. Turning to the authors' computational methods: Gene usage analysis of CDR3 amino acid clonotypes relied on the 55 to 80 TRBV and about 13 TRBJ segments identified across samples. COPE and FqMerger were used to merge filtered high-quality paired reads into contigs. BLAST was used to align contigs to the IMGT TRBV, TRBD and TRBJ reference genes, and CDR3 was defined following IMGT. Clonotypes above 0.1% frequency were classified as highly expanded clones. Repertoire diversity was measured by Shannon entropy, and V-J evenness by the Gini coefficient. A clonotype found in more than one individual was treated as public. TCRdb cleaned the public reads at Q25 with fastp, built clones with MiXCR and kept in-frame beta chains. Under each unique CDR3 protein, matching rows form one entry showing the most common genes and DNA. TCRdb's processing, not the authors' own work, is the source of the V and J calls. Within this sample are approximately 400,000 distinct CDR3 sequences, with around 15% of them counted one time only. Of the sample, 20% to 25% is held by the ten largest clones.

The CDR3 covers 11 residues, taking in both the cysteine and the phenylalanine. The DNA shown is the 33-base CDR3, in frame from base 1. V is shortened by 1 base, J by 7 bases, and the region joining them spans 5 bases. CDR1 and CDR2 are read off the germline V gene as SGHTA and FQGNSA. In its sample, this clonotype was seen many times. Its antigen specificity is not known. Per-base quality was not reported, and no clone a single base away is much larger than it. Sample time point, as interpreted from the label and publication: newly diagnosed GD, antithyroid drugs for less than 3 months. RNA was extracted from PBMCs in TRIzol for both TCR sequencing and RNA sequencing. The diagnosis of Graves' disease was made according to American Thyroid Association guidelines. Patients were recruited from an endocrinology department in Xi'an, China. Each patient gave roughly 10 milliliters of peripheral blood, collected in an EDTA anticoagulant tube. PBMCs were isolated by Ficoll Paque Plus density gradient separation without further T cell sorting. An Agilent 2100 Bioanalyzer and agarose gel were used to assess RNA quality, and a NanoDrop 2000 was used to measure RNA concentration.

The source material was peripheral blood mononuclear cells (PBMCs), sampled at new diagnosis, from a patient treated with antithyroid drugs. The chain couples TRBV7-2 to TRBJ2-7; the D gene is unclear. This TCR derives from a female donor with Graves disease. CDR3 region: CASSLGEEQYF. In nucleotide form, the sequence is TGTGCCAGCAGCTTAGGCGAAGAGCAGTACTTC.